These T cell receptor beta chains were read from a single sample in a study of TIL therapy for anti-PD-1-resistant metastatic lung cancer. The data were produced by immunoSEQ multiplex PCR, yet TCRdb's version contains in-frame clones alone and is incomplete. The table has approximately 97,000 clones, around 71% seen once. The sample in question was tumor tissue, obtained at baseline. The receptors were gathered from a person between 25 and 80 years old with non-small cell lung cancer. CDR3s include the opening cysteine and the closing phenylalanine or tryptophan. Each record gives: CDR3 DNA, CDR3 protein, V gene, clone size, D gene, J gene. The D gene is left open where the match is weak. Only part of the rows carry a size: once, few, many, or a class if the clone is expanded.

CDR3 DNA: TGTGCCAGCAGCCCACTAGCGGGGGGGCTTAACCTCTACAATGAGCAGTTCTTC
CDR3 protein: CASSPLAGGLNLYNEQFF
V gene: TRBV28
clone size: .
D gene: TRBD2
J gene: TRBJ2-1

CDR3 DNA: TGTGCCAGAGGACAGGGATTGGCTGAAGCTTTCTTT
CDR3 protein: CARGQGLAEAFF
V gene: TRBV2
clone size: few
D gene: TRBD1
J gene: TRBJ1-1

CDR3 DNA: TGCGCCAGCACAGACAGGTTATTCTCAGAGACCCAGTACTTC
CDR3 protein: CASTDRLFSETQYF
V gene: TRBV5-1
clone size: .
D gene: .
J gene: TRBJ2-5

CDR3 DNA: TGCAGCGCCCCCGGGACTAGCGGGAGTCGGTCAGATACGCAGTATTTT
CDR3 protein: CSAPGTSGSRSDTQYF
V gene: TRBV29-1
clone size: .
D gene: TRBD2
J gene: TRBJ2-3

CDR3 DNA: TGCGCCAGCAGCTTGAACGGGGAAACTTACAATGAGCAGTTCTTC
CDR3 protein: CASSLNGETYNEQFF
V gene: TRBV5-1
clone size: .
D gene: .
J gene: TRBJ2-1

CDR3 DNA: TGTGCCAGCAGCTTAGAAGGGCCTTGGAATGAGCAGTTCTTC
CDR3 protein: CASSLEGPWNEQFF
V gene: TRBV7-8
clone size: .
D gene: .
J gene: TRBJ2-1

CDR3 DNA: TGTGCCAGCTCTCTGGACCAAGAGGAAAAACTGTTTTTT
CDR3 protein: CASSLDQEEKLFF
V gene: TRBV18
clone size: .
D gene: .
J gene: TRBJ1-4

CDR3 DNA: TGTGCCAGTAGTTCCTTAGCGGGGGAGAACAATGAGCAGTTCTTC
CDR3 protein: CASSSLAGENNEQFF
V gene: TRBV19
clone size: .
D gene: TRBD2
J gene: TRBJ2-1

CDR3 DNA: TGTGCCACCTGGGGGGGCAGGGGAGGCTACGAGCAGTACTTC
CDR3 protein: CATWGGRGGYEQYF
V gene: TRBV6-5
clone size: few
D gene: .
J gene: TRBJ2-7

CDR3 DNA: TGTGCCAGTAGACGGGACAGGGCTGCTTTCTCTGGGGCCAACGTCCTGACTTTC
CDR3 protein: CASRRDRAAFSGANVLTF
V gene: TRBV19
clone size: .
D gene: TRBD1
J gene: TRBJ2-6

CDR3 DNA: TGTGCCAGCAGCTTAGCGCGGGACACAGGAGGGCAGTTCTTC
CDR3 protein: CASSLARDTGGQFF
V gene: TRBV7-2
clone size: .
D gene: .
J gene: TRBJ2-1

CDR3 DNA: TGTGCCAGCACCCCGACTAGCGGGAGGGACGGGGAGCTGTTTTTT
CDR3 protein: CASTPTSGRDGELFF
V gene: TRBV28
clone size: few
D gene: TRBD2
J gene: TRBJ2-2

CDR3 DNA: TGTGCCAGCAGTTACTCGACACAGGCGAACACTGAAGCTTTCTTT
CDR3 protein: CASSYSTQANTEAFF
V gene: TRBV6-5
clone size: .
D gene: .
J gene: TRBJ1-1

CDR3 DNA: TGTGCCAGCAGTGACCGGGACAGGGCCAAAAAACTGTTTTTT
CDR3 protein: CASSDRDRAKKLFF
V gene: TRBV6-6
clone size: .
D gene: TRBD1
J gene: TRBJ1-4

CDR3 DNA: TGTGCCAGCAGCCAAGTACTGGGCGGGGAGCTGTTTTTT
CDR3 protein: CASSQVLGGELFF
V gene: TRBV14
clone size: .
D gene: .
J gene: TRBJ2-2

CDR3 DNA: TGCGCCAGCAAGGGTAATCGGATCAAGGCAGAGAACGCGAACACCGGGGAGCTGTTTTTT
CDR3 protein: CASKGNRIKAENANTGELFF
V gene: TRBV5-1
clone size: .
D gene: .
J gene: TRBJ2-2

CDR3 DNA: TGTGCCAGCAGCGCTACTAGCGGAGGCGGGGAGCTGTTTTTT
CDR3 protein: CASSATSGGGELFF
V gene: TRBV7-3
clone size: .
D gene: TRBD2
J gene: TRBJ2-2

CDR3 DNA: TGTGCCACGGCCGACAGATACACCGGGGAGCTGTTTTTT
CDR3 protein: CATADRYTGELFF
V gene: TRBV15
clone size: few
D gene: .
J gene: TRBJ2-2

CDR3 DNA: TGTGCCACTTGTCCCGGGACAGGGAATTCACCCCTCCACTTT
CDR3 protein: CATCPGTGNSPLHF
V gene: TRBV7-8
clone size: .
D gene: TRBD1
J gene: TRBJ1-6

CDR3 DNA: TGTGCCAGCAGTGAGTCCCGGACAGGGGGATCAGAGACCCAGTACTTC
CDR3 protein: CASSESRTGGSETQYF
V gene: TRBV25-1
clone size: .
D gene: TRBD1
J gene: TRBJ2-5

CDR3 DNA: TGCGCCAGCAGCCAAGGCCGACACTATGGCTACACCTTC
CDR3 protein: CASSQGRHYGYTF
V gene: TRBV4-3
clone size: .
D gene: .
J gene: TRBJ1-2

CDR3 DNA: TGTGCCAGCAGGATGGACAGGGGGTGGGAATCACCCCTCCACTTT
CDR3 protein: CASRMDRGWESPLHF
V gene: TRBV2
clone size: many
D gene: TRBD1
J gene: TRBJ1-6

CDR3 DNA: TGTGCACCATCTGGCGGGAGTTCGGGAAACACCATATATTTT
CDR3 protein: CAPSGGSSGNTIYF
V gene: TRBV10-3
clone size: .
D gene: .
J gene: TRBJ1-3

CDR3 DNA: TGTGCCAGCAGCTTAGGGGGGGTTAGTCAGCCCCAGCATTTT
CDR3 protein: CASSLGGVSQPQHF
V gene: TRBV28
clone size: .
D gene: .
J gene: TRBJ1-5

CDR3 DNA: TGCAGCACAACCAAGGGGCAGGGGACTGAAGCTTTCTTT
CDR3 protein: CSTTKGQGTEAFF
V gene: TRBV29-1
clone size: .
D gene: .
J gene: TRBJ1-1

CDR3 DNA: TGTGCCACCAGTGATCTCGGGACTAGCGGGGGAAGCTCCTACAATGAGCAGTTCTTC
CDR3 protein: CATSDLGTSGGSSYNEQFF
V gene: TRBV24-1
clone size: .
D gene: TRBD2
J gene: TRBJ2-1

CDR3 DNA: TGTGCCAGCAGTCCCTTAGCGGGAGGTTTATACAATGAGCAGTTCTTC
CDR3 protein: CASSPLAGGLYNEQFF
V gene: TRBV27
clone size: .
D gene: TRBD2
J gene: TRBJ2-1

CDR3 DNA: TGTGCCTGGAGTCACGGGATGGGTAATGAAAAACTGTTTTTT
CDR3 protein: CAWSHGMGNEKLFF
V gene: TRBV30
clone size: .
D gene: .
J gene: TRBJ1-4

CDR3 DNA: TGTGCCAGCAGCCAAGGAGGGCGGGGGGGCCTTGAGACCCAGTACTTC
CDR3 protein: CASSQGGRGGLETQYF
V gene: TRBV4-2
clone size: .
D gene: TRBD2
J gene: TRBJ2-5

CDR3 DNA: TGTGCCAGCAGAGGGACGGACAGAACTTCGTGGGAGCAGTACTTC
CDR3 protein: CASRGTDRTSWEQYF
V gene: TRBV6-6
clone size: .
D gene: .
J gene: TRBJ2-7

CDR3 DNA: TGTGCCAGCAGTTTCGAACGGGTCTCCTACGAGCAGTACTTC
CDR3 protein: CASSFERVSYEQYF
V gene: TRBV27
clone size: .
D gene: .
J gene: TRBJ2-7

CDR3 DNA: TGTGCCAGTAGTATTGAGGGCGGGGGGGCAGATACGCAGTATTTT
CDR3 protein: CASSIEGGGADTQYF
V gene: TRBV19
clone size: once
D gene: TRBD2
J gene: TRBJ2-3